The 9 T cell receptor beta chains below come from one sample, sequenced in a study of T cell changes during pregnancy in multiple sclerosis (dated 2019 in TCRdb). The protocol used for the library was the immunoSEQ multiplex PCR assay. Sourced from immuneACCESS, this table was stored by TCRdb with only in-frame sequences that have V and J called. A share of the clones is absent; for the studies checked, an unresolved V gene accounts for under half, and the remainder has no known explanation. The sample profile shows 45,000 or so clones; roughly 93% of them were found once. Together, the top ten hold roughly 1.5% of the sample. The sequenced sample consisted of PBMCs (not recorded whether the cells were cultured). Source of these receptors: a female donor with multiple sclerosis, enrolled in a pregnancy study.

This chain links TRBV6-1 with TRBJ1-1, with TRBD1 identical over 8 bases. Looked up from germline, CDR1 is MNHNS and CDR2 is SASEGT. This CDR3 spans 14 amino acids. The trim removed 8 bases at V and 0 bases at J, leaving 5 bases unmatched. The CDR3 sequence is CASDDRGLNTEAFF. The CDR3 DNA sequence: TGTGCCAGCGACGACAGGGGTTTGAACACTGAAGCTTTCTTT.

This clone was detected once. The genes are TRBV10-2 and TRBJ2-3; possible D gene TRBD1, 5 bases. The CDR3 covers 13 residues. The germline V and J ends were trimmed by 3 bases and 3 bases, with 7 bases remaining between them. Germline CDR1 reads WSHSY; CDR2 reads SAAADI. The CDR3 loop is CASSDRQTDTQYF. The CDR3 DNA reads TGCGCCAGCAGTGACCGACAGACAGATACGCAGTATTTT.

This chain uses TRBV11-1 with TRBJ2-7; 10 bases agree with TRBD1. Trimming at V came to 5 bases and at J to 4 bases, leaving 8 bases not matched to a gene. Germline-derived CDR1 and CDR2 are SGHAT and FQDESV (reference sequence). This CDR3 comprises 15 residues. CDR3 DNA sequence: TGTGCCAGCAGCATCGGGACAGGGGCTCTATACGAGCAGTACTTC. Protein: CASSIGTGALYEQYF.

CDR3 bases: TGCGCCAGCAGTAGCGGACAGGGGGCGGCAGATACGCAGTATTTT. It codes for CASSSGQGAADTQYF. The chain couples TRBV10-1 to TRBJ2-3; 11 positions agree with TRBD1. Germline values: CDR1 WNHNN, CDR2 SYGVQD (reference sequence). The V segment lost 5 bases and the J segment 4 bases; nucleotides outside the gene matches: 5. The CDR3 sequence is 15 residues long.

The V and J genes are TRBV29-1 and TRBJ2-1; 9 bases line up with TRBD2. With 7 bases clipped from V and 4 bases from J, the junction kept 11 bases outside the gene matches. The CDR3 extends over 15 amino acids. Germline V gene sequence: CDR1 SQVTM, CDR2 ANQGSEA. The CDR3 DNA is TGCAGCGCCCATGGGGTAGCGGGAGTATACAATGAGCAGTTCTTC. It is translated as CSAHGVAGVYNEQFF.

V and J are TRBV6-1 and TRBJ2-1; 13 positions match TRBD2. The V gene's germline CDR1 is MNHNS and CDR2 SASEGT. The CDR3 is 15 amino acids. V gave up 4 bases and J gave up 6 bases; unmatched junction bases: 3. The CDR3 spells CASSGTSGSVNEQFF. The CDR3, as DNA: TGTGCCAGCAGTGGGACTAGCGGGAGTGTCAATGAGCAGTTCTTC.

The genes are TRBV5-1 and TRBJ2-7; a weak D match, TRBD2 (5 bases). V lost 4 bases to trimming and J lost 3 bases, with 20 bases between them. The germline V gene encodes CDR1 SGHRS and CDR2 YFSETQ. The CDR3 covers 16 residues. In nucleotides, the CDR3 is TGCGCCAGCAGCCAAAATACGGGGATTCTCCTCTACGAGCAGTACTTC. It specifies CASSQNTGILLYEQYF.

This chain connects TRBV13 to TRBJ1-1, with D perhaps TRBD1 (5 bases). CDR1 is PRHDT and CDR2 is FYEKMQ in the germline V gene (reference sequence). Deletions cut 5 bases from V and 0 bases from J, with 13 bases between. The CDR3 consists of 15 residues. This CDR3 is CASSPPGTLNTEAFF. The DNA for the CDR3 is TGTGCCAGCAGCCCGCCAGGGACCCTGAACACTGAAGCTTTCTTT. The complete variable domain, with remaining parts taken from reference TRBV13 and TRBJ1-1, reads AAGVIQSPRHLIKEKRETATLKCYPIPRHDTVYWYQQGPGQDPQFLISFYEKMQSDKGSIPDRFSAQQFSDYHSELNMSSLELGDSALYFCASSPPGTLNTEAFFGQGTRLTVV.

The chain links TRBV5-4 to TRBJ1-3; 8 bases are a match to TRBD1. Germline-derived CDR1 and CDR2 are SGHNT and YYREEE (reference sequence). Trimming removed 0 bases from V and 2 bases from J; junction bases left unmatched: 4. This CDR3 spans 16 amino acids. DNA of the CDR3: TGTGCCAGCAGCTTGGCAGGGGGCTCGGCTGGAAACACCATATATTTT. It specifies CASSLAGGSAGNTIYF.